The 20 T cell receptor beta chains below all came from one sample that was sequenced in a study of shared clonotypes between healthy human individuals. Data came from immunoSEQ multiplex PCR; TCRdb stores just in-frame clones and leaves some out. The table records some 740,000 clones, more than 85% of them present only once. It was CD45RO-negative cells, positively selected for CCR7, that made up naive CD8 cells, with terminally differentiated effector memory CD45RA+ cells excluded. The sequenced sample was naive CD8+ T cells sorted from blood. The receptors stem from a man aged 25-40 years in good health.

This clone was detected only a few times. The gene calls are TRBV7-9 and TRBJ2-1; D is unclear. V was cut by 8 bases and J by 6 bases, with 8 bases left in between. Germline V gene data show CDR1 as SEHNR and CDR2 as FQNEAQ (reference sequence). This CDR3 contains 11 residues. Here the CDR3 DNA reads TGTGCCAGCGAATACAGCAATGAGCAGTTCTTC. This encodes CASEYSNEQFF.

This sequence joins TRBV6-5 and TRBJ2-7; no firm D call. Germline-derived CDR1 and CDR2 are MNHEY and SVGAGI. Deletions cut 5 bases from V and 3 bases from J, with 11 bases between. CDR3 size: 13 residues. DNA for the CDR3: TGTGCCAGCAGTACGCGTCGCGGCTACGAGCAGTACTTC. Encoded protein: CASSTRRGYEQYF.

The V call is TRBV18, the J call TRBJ2-7, with TRBD1 matching 7 bases. The V and J ends lost 0 bases and 4 bases, in that order; junction bases with no gene match: 6. This CDR3 region has 15 residues. The V gene's germline CDR1 is KGHSH and CDR2 LQKENI. The CDR3 DNA reads TGTGCCAGCTCACCACCGACAGGGTCGGGGTACGAGCAGTACTTC. Residues: CASSPPTGSGYEQYF.

The chain carries TRBV5-1 and TRBJ2-1; D gene ambiguous. Germline lookup yields CDR1 SGHRS and CDR2 YFSETQ. Trimming shortened V by 0 bases and J by 4 bases, and 20 bases separated the two germline ends. The length of the CDR3 is 18 residues. In DNA form, the CDR3 reads TGCGCCAGCAGCTTGGCCTATAATCCAAAACTGGTATACAATGAGCAGTTCTTC. Residues: CASSLAYNPKLVYNEQFF.

This chain's CDR3 is CATQGQGGQYF. CDR3 DNA sequence: TGTGCCACTCAGGGACAGGGGGGGCAGTACTTC. The rearrangement joins TRBV6-6 to TRBJ2-7; 11 bases align to TRBD1. Germline V gene data show CDR1 as MNHNY and CDR2 as SVGAGI (reference sequence). The CDR3 totals 11 residues. V lost 10 bases and J lost 9; bases outside the gene matches: 5.

J is TRBJ1-1 and V is TRBV4-1; no firm D call. CDR1 and CDR2 (germline): MGHRA, YSYEKL. The V gene lost 4 bases and the J gene lost 1 base, with 7 bases spanning the gap. There are 13 residues in the CDR3. The CDR3 region has the DNA TGCGCCAGCAGCCTTCTAGCGAACACTGAAGCTTTCTTT. As protein: CASSLLANTEAFF.

This clone was seen a few times. The chain has TRBV11-2 and TRBJ1-1; the D is unclear. The CDR3 consists of 18 residues. Germline lookup yields CDR1 SGHAT and CDR2 FQNNGV. V was trimmed by 5 bases and J by 1 base, leaving 23 bases between them. CDR3: CASSAQSHPRTANTEAFF. The CDR3 nucleotides are TGTGCCAGCAGCGCCCAGTCCCACCCGAGGACTGCGAACACTGAAGCTTTCTTT.

This clone has only one observation. The CDR3: CASSMGDYEQYF. DNA of the CDR3: TGTGCCAGTAGTATGGGGGACTACGAGCAGTACTTC. The chain couples TRBV19 to TRBJ2-7, with D perhaps TRBD1 or TRBD2 (5 bases each). The CDR3 runs to 12 residues. V was trimmed by 3 bases and J by 3 bases, leaving 6 bases between them. Germline V lookup: CDR1 LNHDA, CDR2 SQIVND (reference sequence).

V usage is TRBV5-5 and J usage is TRBJ1-4; D is uncertain. The CDR3 covers 14 residues. V lost 5 bases and J lost 8, with 16 bases in between. CDR1 and CDR2 (germline): SGHKS, YYEKEE (reference sequence). In DNA form, the CDR3 reads TGTGCCAGCAGTTCGGTCATTCCGGGGGAAAAACTGTTTTTT. Translated: CASSSVIPGEKLFF.

Only a few counts were recorded for this clone. The chain has TRBV7-2 and TRBJ1-5, with D possibly matching TRBD1 (6 bases). The ends were cut back, 5 bases at V and 7 bases at J, with 21 bases in the middle. Germline lookup yields CDR1 SGHTA and CDR2 FQGNSA. This CDR3 is 16 amino acids long. For the CDR3, the DNA is TGTGCCAGCAGCCCAACCGTGGGCAGGGGAGACCAGCCCCAGCATTTT. Translated: CASSPTVGRGDQPQHF.

This clone has only one observation. The chain combines TRBV7-9 with TRBJ2-2; D unresolved. The V and J ends lost 0 bases and 5 bases respectively, with 4 bases between them. Per the germline V gene, CDR1 is SEHNR and CDR2 is FQNEAQ (reference sequence). This CDR3 has 13 amino acids. CDR3 sequence reads: CASSLAETGELFF. The CDR3, as DNA: TGTGCCAGCAGCTTAGCCGAAACCGGGGAGCTGTTTTTT.

This clone showed up just a few times. The V call is TRBV7-9, the J call TRBJ2-7; TRBD1 agrees at 10 bases. CDR3 length equals 15 residues. Germline CDR1 and CDR2: SEHNR and FQNEAQ (reference sequence). The junction had 12 bases not matched to a gene; V was cut back by 11 bases and J by 2 bases. As DNA, the CDR3 is TGTGCCTGTCCCTCGTACGGGACAGGGGCCTACGAGCAGTACTTC. This translates into CACPSYGTGAYEQYF.

This clone was recorded only once. The genes are TRBV6-6 and TRBJ2-5; no firm D call. Trimming removed 6 bases at V and 5 bases at J, with 13 bases between. CDR1 MNHNY and CDR2 SVGAGI come from the germline V gene (reference sequence). This CDR3 has 13 residues. CDR3 bases: TGTGCCAGCAGACGGAATCTGGGGGAGACCCAGTACTTC. Encoded protein: CASRRNLGETQYF.

Concerning this clone itself: The identical CDR3 is also encoded by other nucleotide sequences in the sample. V gene TRBV6-6 combines with J gene TRBJ1-1; 7 bases match TRBD1. V lost 3 bases and J lost 1; bases outside the gene matches: 2. The germline gives CDR1 MNHNY, CDR2 SVGAGI (reference sequence). CDR3 length: 14 residues. The CDR3 DNA reads as TGTGCCAGCAGTTATCGGACAGGGAACACTGAAGCTTTCTTT. It is translated as CASSYRTGNTEAFF.

V is TRBV19 and J is TRBJ2-1; D gene uncertain. Germline loops: CDR1 LNHDA, CDR2 SQIVND (reference sequence). The length of the CDR3 is 13 residues. The V end was cut by 3 bases, the J end by 10 bases, with 13 bases between. The CDR3 sequence: CASSILGQFEQFF. In DNA, the CDR3 is TGTGCCAGTAGTATTCTTGGGCAATTCGAGCAGTTCTTC. The variable domain in full, completed from reference TRBV19 and TRBJ2-1, reads DGGITQSPKYLFRKEGQNVTLSCEQNLNHDAMYWYRQDPGQGLRLIYYSQIVNDFQKGDIAEGYSVSREKKESFPLTVTSAQKNPTAFYLCASSILGQFEQFFGPGTRLTVL.

The V and J genes are TRBV9 and TRBJ2-1, with D possibly being TRBD1 or TRBD2 (5 bases each). In germline, CDR1 is SGDLS, CDR2 YYNGEE. This CDR3 has 17 residues. Trimming took off 2 bases at V and 0 bases at J, with 15 bases between the two ends. The CDR3 coding sequence is TGTGCCAGCAGCGTCTTGGGGCCTGGGAGCTCCTACAATGAGCAGTTCTTC. It is translated as CASSVLGPGSSYNEQFF.

The rearrangement joins TRBV6-1 to TRBJ2-1, with D tentatively TRBD1 (6 bases). Germline CDR1 and CDR2: MNHNS and SASEGT. Trimming removed 2 bases from V and 4 bases from J, with 9 bases in between. The CDR3 sequence is 14 residues long. Here the CDR3 reads CASSESTGYNEQFF. For the CDR3, the DNA is TGTGCCAGCAGTGAATCGACAGGTTACAATGAGCAGTTCTTC.

This rearrangement joins TRBV7-9 to TRBJ2-7; D might be TRBD1 (6 bases). The CDR3 is made up of 14 amino acids. The germline V gene has CDR1 SEHNR and CDR2 FQNEAQ (reference sequence). V was trimmed by 6 bases and J by 5 bases, leaving 17 bases between them. In DNA form, the CDR3 reads TGTGCCAGCAGTAAAGGCAGGGGTGGACACGAGCAGTACTTC. Residues: CASSKGRGGHEQYF. The full variable domain, completed using reference TRBV7-9 and TRBJ2-7, is DTGVSQNPRHKITKRGQNVTFRCDPISEHNRLYWYRQTLGQGPEFLTYFQNEAQLEKSRLLSDRFSAERPKGSFSTLEIQRTEQGDSAMYLCASSKGRGGHEQYFGPGTRLTVT.

This clone was counted a single time. Since the CDR3 does not end with the conserved phenylalanine or tryptophan, this likely comes from a read error. Because the CDR3's place on the DNA is in doubt, the DNA is left out and the CDR3 is given as listed by TCRdb. CDR3 protein: CASRPPSGG. The rearrangement joins TRBV12-2 to TRBJ1-3. TRBV12-2 is listed as a pseudogene. The CDR3 is 9 residues long, ends included.

The chain links TRBV2 to TRBJ2-2; D ambiguous. Germline V gene sequence: CDR1 SNHLY, CDR2 FYNNEI. The germline V and J ends were trimmed by 4 bases and 0 bases, with 0 bases remaining between them. The CDR3 sequence is 12 residues long. The DNA of the CDR3 is TGTGCCAGCAGTGCGAACACCGGGGAGCTGTTTTTT. It yields the protein CASSANTGELFF.